This T cell receptor (beta chain) emerged from a study of shared clonotypes between healthy human individuals. This clone came up once. Its target is not known. Recent acute infections and vaccinations were absent in the healthy HIV-negative adult donors. The CDR3 extends over 19 amino acids. J gave up 1 base and V 2 bases, and 14 bases lay outside the gene matches. CDR1 is KGHSH, CDR2 LQKENI, per germline. Produced via immunoSEQ multiplex PCR; TCRdb's table is partial and in-frame only. This sample has roughly 2.2 million clones; 90% to 95% occur once, and the top ten carry under 0.45%. Study-level points and caveats: Across a handful of donors, naive CD4 shared 4.5% to 6%, naive CD8 over 3%, memory CD4 2% to 2.5%, memory CD8 about 0.4%.

The chain carries TRBV18 and TRBJ1-3; 7 bases match TRBD1. The clonotype comes from a man younger than 30 in good health. Some clones in this sample may be carry-over from other donors' samples. The sample taken for sequencing was naive CD4+ T cells from PBMCs. Subset of the sample: CD45RA+ positively selected. In DNA form, the CDR3 reads TGTGCCAGCTCACCATCCCCCGGACAGGCATCCCCGTCTGGAAACACCATATATTTT. Its translation is CASSPSPGQASPSGNTIYF.